One and the same sample provided the 19 T cell receptor beta chains below, sequenced in a study of T cell repertoires in cytomegalovirus infection. TCRdb reprocessed the reads with MiXCR, giving one entry per CDR3 protein. Of under 200,000 distinct CDR3 sequences in the sample, 17% were seen once. The sequenced sample consisted of CD8+ T cells from PBMCs. The receptors derive from a human donor in good health (CMV status not recorded). Some clones in this sample may be carry-over from other donors' samples.

This clonotype was counted ten times or more. The chain links TRBV7-6 to TRBJ2-1; D gene unclear. CDR1 SGHVS and CDR2 FNYEAQ come from the germline V gene. Trimming pared 1 base from V and 5 bases from J, leaving 15 bases between. The CDR3 loop spans 16 amino acids. The CDR3 loop reads CASSLVAAVTNNEQFF. Written as DNA, the CDR3 is TGTGCCAGCAGCTTAGTTGCAGCCGTTACTAACAATGAGCAGTTCTTC.

The chain employs TRBV29-1 and TRBJ2-2, with D unclear. Germline V CDR1 and CDR2: SQVTM, ANQGSEA. V lost 4 bases, J lost 3 bases, and 9 bases lay in between. This CDR3 spans 13 amino acids. The CDR3 nucleotides are TGCAGCGTTGGGAGAGGCGACACCGGGGAGCTGTTTTTT. Its translation: CSVGRGDTGELFF.

This clonotype was recorded many times. In nucleotides, the CDR3 is TGTGCCAGCAGCTTACGAGCGGGCGCCCTCGAGCAGTACTTC. It yields the protein CASSLRAGALEQYF. This sequence joins TRBV7-8 and TRBJ2-7; D possibly corresponds to TRBD2 (6 bases). The CDR3 is 14 amino acids. Germline-derived CDR1 and CDR2 are SGHVS and FQNEAQ. V lost 2 bases, J lost 6 bases, and 14 bases lay in between.

The chain links TRBV28 to TRBJ2-2, with D hard to call. CDR3 length: 14 amino acids. V shed 6 bases and J shed 1 base, with 9 bases lying between them. Germline CDR1 MDHEN, CDR2 SYDVKM. The CDR3: CASRSEKNTGELFF. CDR3 sequence (DNA): TGTGCCAGCAGGAGTGAGAAGAACACCGGGGAGCTGTTTTTT.

This clonotype has more than one count but fewer than ten. It may be a read error: a sequence one base away is much more abundant. The rearrangement links TRBV4-1 to TRBJ1-5, with a weak D call TRBD1 (6 bases). Per the germline V gene, CDR1 is MGHRA and CDR2 is YSYEKL. The CDR3 totals 15 residues. V lost 0 bases to trimming and J lost 6 bases, with 12 bases between them. CDR3 DNA sequence: TGCGCCAGCAGCCAAGATGTCAGGGGCAGTCAGCCCCAGCATTTT. Amino acids: CASSQDVRGSQPQHF.

This chain links TRBV11-2 with TRBJ2-2; TRBD2 agrees at 8 bases. V gave up 4 bases and J gave up 5 bases; unmatched junction bases: 12. CDR1 is SGHAT and CDR2 is FQNNGV in the germline V gene. The CDR3 spans 17 residues. The chain's CDR3 is CASSSPRLAPRTGELFF. As DNA, the CDR3 is TGTGCCAGCAGCTCTCCCCGACTAGCGCCACGAACCGGGGAGCTGTTTTTT.

V gene TRBV7-2 combines with J gene TRBJ2-1, with TRBD2 matching over 15 bases. V was pared by 5 bases and J by 10 bases, with 3 bases of the junction left unmatched. CDR3 length: 14 amino acids. Germline CDR1 SGHTA, CDR2 FQGNSA. CDR3 sequence reads: CASSGGTSGREQFF. CDR3 DNA: TGTGCCAGCAGCGGCGGGACTAGCGGGAGGGAGCAGTTCTTC.

This clonotype was counted only a few times. The chain has TRBV28 and TRBJ2-1; 13 bases are a match to TRBD2. After removal of 2 bases from V and 4 bases from J, the junction contained 2 bases not matched to a gene. Germline V CDR1 and CDR2: MDHEN, SYDVKM. The CDR3 contains 16 residues. This CDR3 is CASSLRTSGSYNEQFF. The CDR3 DNA reads as TGTGCCAGCAGTTTACGGACTAGCGGGAGTTACAATGAGCAGTTCTTC.

This clonotype was detected a few times. CDR3 region: CASSSPGVSYEQYF. The CDR3 bases are TGTGCCAGCAGCTCCCCAGGGGTATCCTACGAGCAGTACTTC. The chain uses TRBV7-2 and TRBJ2-7; the D gene is possibly TRBD1 (6 bases). The CDR3 length is 14 residues. From germline, CDR1 is SGHTA and CDR2 FQGNSA. The V end was cut by 4 bases, the J end by 1 base, with 11 bases between.

The V and J genes are TRBV6-6 and TRBJ1-2; D gene unclear. The germline gives CDR1 MNHNY, CDR2 SVGAGI (reference sequence). The CDR3 length is 17 residues. Trimming pared 0 bases from V and 0 bases from J, leaving 14 bases between. The CDR3 loop is CASSYSSLAASNYGYTF. The CDR3 nucleotides read TGTGCCAGCAGTTACTCGAGCCTAGCGGCTTCTAACTATGGCTACACCTTC.

The V gene is TRBV6-2 or TRBV6-3, the J gene TRBJ2-3, with 9 bases that match TRBD2. Unmatched junction bases numbered 3, after V lost 2 bases and J lost 6 bases. Germline loops: CDR1 MNHEY, CDR2 SVGEGT. The CDR3 extends over 14 amino acids. In nucleotides, the CDR3 is TGTGCCAGCAGTTACACAGCGGGGGGCGATACGCAGTATTTT. Protein: CASSYTAGGDTQYF.

The V call is TRBV7-8, the J call TRBJ2-3; D might be TRBD1 or TRBD2, each matching 7 bases. CDR1 is SGHVS, CDR2 FQNEAQ, per germline. The CDR3 has 15 amino acids. V lost 6 bases to trimming and J lost 3 bases, with 16 bases between them. CDR3 region: CASSSRGGGTDTQYF. DNA of the CDR3: TGTGCCAGCAGTTCCAGGGGGGGAGGTACAGATACGCAGTATTTT.

The V and J genes are TRBV11-3 and TRBJ2-1; TRBD2 might be the D (6 bases). The CDR3 is 14 residues long. CDR1 and CDR2 from the germline V gene are SGHNT and YENEEA. Trimming cost V 1 base and J 7 bases, with 11 bases left between them. The CDR3 DNA reads as TGTGCCAGCAGCTTAGCACCTCGGGAGAATGAGCAGTTCTTC. Translating gives CASSLAPRENEQFF. Looking up the rest from reference TRBV11-3 and TRBJ2-1 gives the full variable domain: EAGVVQSPRYKIIEKKQPVAFWCNPISGHNTLYWYLQNLGQGPELLIRYENEEAVDDSQLPKDRFSAERLKGVDSTLKIQPAELGDSAVYLCASSLAPRENEQFFGPGTRLTVL.

V and J are TRBV12-5 and TRBJ2-6, with 8 bases that match TRBD1. Trimming cost V 2 bases and J 2 bases; bases outside gene matches: 2. This CDR3 spans 16 amino acids. Germline V gene lookup returns CDR1 LGHNT and CDR2 FRNRAP. The CDR3 loop reads CASGLFRGPGANVLTF. The CDR3 DNA sequence: TGTGCTAGTGGTTTGTTCAGGGGGCCTGGGGCCAACGTCCTGACTTTC. Full variable domain (outside the CDR3, taken from reference TRBV12-5 and TRBJ2-6): DARVTQTPRHKVTEMGQEVTMRCQPILGHNTVFWYRQTMMQGLELLAYFRNRAPLDDSGMPKDRFSAEMPDATLATLKIQPSEPRDSAVYFCASGLFRGPGANVLTFGAGSRLTVL.

This clonotype was picked up a small number of times. The chain uses TRBV5-4 and TRBJ2-4; no firm D call. Trimming took off 1 base at V and 2 bases at J, with 10 bases between the two ends. The CDR3 sequence is 15 residues long. CDR1 and CDR2 from the germline V gene are SGHNT and YYREEE (reference sequence). The CDR3 sequence is CASSLKRETKNIQYF. The CDR3 nucleotides read TGTGCCAGCAGCTTGAAAAGGGAAACCAAAAACATTCAGTACTTC.

The chain employs TRBV14 and TRBJ2-1; 8 bases agree with TRBD2. This CDR3 has 19 residues. Germline values: CDR1 SGHDN, CDR2 FVKESK. The V gene end was trimmed by 0 bases and the J gene end by 0 bases; junction bases not matched to a gene: 10. The CDR3 spells CASSQDLTVLAASYNEQFF. The CDR3 nucleotides are TGTGCCAGCAGCCAAGACTTAACGGTACTAGCGGCCTCCTACAATGAGCAGTTCTTC.

The CDR3 region is CASSTLPYGYTF. CDR3 in DNA: TGTGCCAGCAGTACCCTCCCCTATGGCTACACCTTC. This sequence joins TRBV2 and TRBJ1-2; D remains unclear. The germline gives CDR1 SNHLY, CDR2 FYNNEI. This CDR3 has 12 amino acids. V lost 5 bases to trimming and J lost 4 bases, with 8 bases between them. The variable domain in full, completed from reference TRBV2 and TRBJ1-2, reads EPEVTQTPSHQVTQMGQEVILRCVPISNHLYFYWYRQILGQKVEFLVSFYNNEISEKSEIFDDQFSVERPDGSNFTLKIRSTKLEDSAMYFCASSTLPYGYTFGSGTRLTVV.

In its sample, this clonotype was seen a few times. V gene TRBV6-2 or TRBV6-3 combines with J gene TRBJ2-1, with TRBD2 identical over 12 bases. CDR1 MNHEY and CDR2 SVGEGT come from the germline V gene. J lost 5 bases, V lost 4 bases, and 6 bases had no gene match. This CDR3 contains 16 residues. Written as DNA, the CDR3 is TGTGCCAGCAGTTCCCGAACTAGCGGGAGGCACAATGAGCAGTTCTTC. This codes for CASSSRTSGRHNEQFF.

This clonotype has just a few counts. This rearrangement joins TRBV20-1 to TRBJ1-1; the D is unclear. The CDR3 is made up of 12 amino acids. The germline V and J ends were trimmed by 2 bases and 7 bases, with 11 bases remaining between them. Germline assignment: CDR1 DFQATT and CDR2 SNEGSKA (reference sequence). The CDR3 sequence is CSARSSESEAFF. The DNA of the CDR3 is TGCAGTGCTAGATCATCTGAGAGTGAAGCTTTCTTT.